This TCR beta chain derives from a study of OX40 agonist ivuxolimab in advanced cancers. About the research overall: Patients with prior anti-PD-1, anti-PD-L1 or anti-CTLA-4 therapy were eligible; 35% to 50% had some. Study results and limitations: With doses of 0.1-3.0 mg/kg, partial responders showed among the lowest clonal expansion. Some patients who did not respond also had low normalized T-cell clonal expansion.

The table came from immunoSEQ multiplex PCR; TCRdb's copy has only in-frame clones and leaves some out. The sample holds tens of thousands of clones, 88% seen once. For this clone: Its specificity is unknown.

Per the germline V gene, CDR1 is KGHSH and CDR2 is LQKENI. The CDR3 contains 16 residues. With V trimmed by 4 bases and J by 2 bases, 7 bases remained unmatched. The input for sequencing was CD4+ or CD8+ T cells sorted from blood, taken in a trial of the OX40 agonist ivuxolimab. The chain recombines TRBV18 with TRBJ2-5, with 10 bases matching TRBD2. The receptor comes from an adult with an advanced solid tumor such as melanoma, head and neck, liver or kidney cancer. CDR3 sequence (DNA): TGTGCCAGCTCACTAGGACTAGCGGATGAACAAGAGACCCAGTACTTC. Encoded protein: CASSLGLADEQETQYF.